This is a list of T cell receptor beta chains from one sample in a study of CD8+CD57+ T cells in acquired aplastic anemia. TCRdb passed the reads through MiXCR, listing each CDR3 protein once. The table includes around 180,000 distinct CDR3 sequences, under 50% detected once. The specimen was sorted CD4+, CD8+, or CD8+CD57+ T cells (not recorded which) from PBMCs. The receptors shown here come from a human donor with aplastic anemia. CDR3s include the opening cysteine and the closing phenylalanine or tryptophan. A D gene is named only where the DNA matches it firmly. Clone size is shown for a subset of rows, as once, few, many or a class of expanded clone.

size,D,length,V,J,CDR3,DNA
-,-,16,TRBV2,TRBJ2-5,CASSRIGSEYQETQYF,TGTGCCAGCAGCCGGATAGGCAGCGAGTACCAAGAGACCCAGTACTTC
-,-,14,TRBV19,TRBJ1-2,CASSRHVANYGYTF,TGTGCCAGTAGTCGACACGTAGCTAACTATGGCTACACCTTC
-,-,17,TRBV14,TRBJ1-6,CASSQDLTSSYNSPLHF,TGTGCCAGCAGCCAAGATCTCACGAGCTCCTATAATTCACCCCTCCACTTT
-,-,14,TRBV3-1,TRBJ2-7,CASRGGPPTYEQYF,TGTGCCAGCAGAGGGGGACCTCCGACCTACGAGCAGTACTTC
-,-,13,TRBV25-1,TRBJ1-1,CASSVPGSTEAFF,TGTGCCAGCAGTGTCCCAGGGAGCACTGAAGCTTTCTTT
-,-,16,TRBV12-2,TRBJ2-5,CASRPRRKRRGETQYF,TGTGCAAGTCGCCCTAGGAGGAAGCGGAGAGGAGAGACCCAGTACTTC
-,-,13,TRBV6-4,TRBJ1-1,CASSSTGTTEAFF,TGTGCCAGCAGTTCAACCGGGACAACTGAAGCTTTCTTT
many,TRBD2,15,TRBV19,TRBJ2-3,CASSISGGGTDTQYF,TGTGCCAGTAGTATCTCGGGGGGGGGCACAGATACGCAGTATTTT
-,-,14,TRBV10-3,TRBJ2-5,CAISESGLQESQYF,TGTGCCATCAGTGAGTCTGGGCTCCAAGAGTCCCAGTACTTC
many,-,14,TRBV10-3,TRBJ2-7,CAISGSTDYYEQYF,TGTGCCATCAGTGGATCAACAGATTACTACGAGCAGTACTTC
-,-,14,TRBV2,TRBJ1-3,CASSEDRVGNTVYF,TGTGCCAGCAGTGAAGATAGGGTGGGAAACACCGTATATTTT
many,TRBD2,14,TRBV6-6,TRBJ2-1,CASSLSTSFNEQFF,TGTGCCAGCAGTCTCTCGACTAGCTTCAATGAGCAGTTCTTC
-,TRBD1,15,TRBV6-1,TRBJ1-1,CASSTGQGSNTEAFF,TGTGCCAGCAGTACGGGACAGGGGTCGAACACTGAAGCTTTCTTT
many,-,17,TRBV4-2,TRBJ1-6,CASTPNHGARISSPLHF,TGTGCCAGCACCCCGAATCATGGGGCCAGGATCAGTTCACCCCTCCACTTT
medium-sized,-,13,TRBV7-9,TRBJ1-2,CASSLDGPYGYTF,TGTGCCAGCAGCCTAGACGGGCCCTATGGCTACACCTTC
many,-,14,TRBV4-1,TRBJ2-7,CASSQEYSGIEQYF,TGCGCCAGCAGCCAAGAATATTCAGGGATCGAGCAGTACTTC
few,-,13,TRBV7-9,TRBJ2-7,CASSSKGPYEQYF,TGTGCCAGCAGTTCGAAAGGGCCCTACGAGCAGTACTTC
many,TRBD1,15,TRBV5-4,TRBJ2-2,CASSPTGENTGELFF,TGTGCCAGCAGCCCAACAGGGGAGAACACCGGGGAGCTGTTTTTT
-,TRBD2,16,TRBV30,TRBJ2-1,CAWSVSAGGPRNEQFF,TGTGCCTGGAGTGTCTCAGCGGGAGGGCCTAGGAATGAGCAGTTCTTC
-,TRBD1,14,TRBV20-1,TRBJ2-5,CSASQGAKSETQYF,TGCAGTGCTAGCCAGGGGGCAAAGAGTGAGACCCAGTACTTC
-,-,12,TRBV20-1,TRBJ1-1,CSAVAQNTEAFF,TGCAGTGCCGTGGCACAAAACACTGAAGCTTTCTTC
few,TRBD1,16,TRBV15,TRBJ2-5,CATSRDTGQGEETQYF,TGTGCCACCAGCAGAGATACGGGACAGGGAGAAGAGACCCAGTACTTC
-,TRBD1,16,TRBV5-1,TRBJ1-2,CASRSSGTGGEYGYTF,TGCGCCAGCAGATCGTCCGGGACAGGGGGCGAGTATGGCTACACCTTC
-,-,13,TRBV19,TRBJ2-7,CASRDTNSYEQYF,TGTGCCAGTAGGGACACAAACTCCTACGAGCAGTACTTC
few,-,15,TRBV7-3,TRBJ2-3,CASSPGTGDTDTQYF,TGTGCCAGCAGCCCCGGGACTGGAGACACAGATACGCAGTATTTT
-,-,15,TRBV2,TRBJ1-5,CASVFEGVSNQPQHF,TGTGCCAGCGTCTTTGAAGGGGTTAGCAATCAGCCCCAGCATTTT
many,TRBD1,14,TRBV7-3,TRBJ2-1,CASSSGQGASEQFF,TGTGCCAGCAGCAGCGGACAGGGGGCAAGTGAGCAGTTCTTC
-,-,16,TRBV2,TRBJ1-2,CASSLRQETYNYGYTF,TGTGCCAGCAGTCTACGACAGGAGACTTATAACTATGGCTACACCTTC
many,TRBD1,12,TRBV5-6,TRBJ2-1,CASSSRTGYLFF,TGTGCCAGCAGCTCGAGGACAGGGTACCTGTTCTTC
-,-,12,TRBV10-3,TRBJ2-7,CAISAGRYEQYF,TGTGCCATCAGTGCGGGACGGTACGAGCAGTACTTC
many,-,14,TRBV2,TRBJ1-2,CASSFRTEGYGYTF,TGTGCCAGCAGTTTCCGGACGGAGGGCTATGGCTACACCTTC
-,TRBD2,18,TRBV4-1,TRBJ2-2,CASSQDAGEGLEVGELFF,TGCGCCAGCAGCCAAGATGCGGGGGAGGGGTTGGAAGTCGGGGAGCTGTTTTTT
many,-,15,TRBV5-1,TRBJ2-3,CASSSRDTGRDTQYF,TGCGCCAGCAGCTCCCGGGACACGGGGCGGGATACGCAGTATTTT
-,-,13,TRBV29-1,TRBJ2-1,CSALKGFYNEQFF,TGCAGCGCCCTGAAAGGTTTTTACAATGAGCAGTTCTTC
-,TRBD1,16,TRBV7-3,TRBJ1-1,CASSLWTGARNTEAFF,TGTGCCAGCAGCTTATGGACAGGGGCCCGGAACACTGAAGCTTTCTTT
-,-,14,TRBV20-1,TRBJ2-3,CSASGGIRTDTQYF,TGCAGTGCTTCAGGGGGGATAAGGACAGATACGCAGTATTTT
-,TRBD2,15,TRBV10-3,TRBJ2-7,CAISDPGLGSYEQYF,TGTGCCATCAGTGACCCGGGACTAGGCTCCTACGAGCAGTACTTC
many,-,14,TRBV2,TRBJ1-2,CASSSTIGKEGYTF,TGTGCCAGCAGCTCGACAATCGGCAAGGAAGGCTACACCTTC
-,TRBD2,18,TRBV11-2,TRBJ2-3,CASRGTSGSPVLTDTQYF,TGTGCCAGCAGGGGGACTAGCGGGAGTCCCGTACTCACAGATACGCAGTATTTT
-,TRBD1,15,TRBV6-1,TRBJ1-2,CASSDLGQGVYGYTF,TGTGCCAGCAGTGACCTCGGACAGGGGGTCTATGGCTACACCTTC
few,-,15,TRBV15,TRBJ1-5,CATSRDLGPFQPQHF,TGTGCCACCAGCAGAGATTTGGGGCCTTTTCAGCCCCAGCATTTT
-,-,15,TRBV7-8,TRBJ2-3,CASSDYVGRTDTQYF,TGTGCCAGCAGCGATTATGTGGGGAGGACAGATACGCAGTATTTT
once,-,15,TRBV19,TRBJ1-1,CASRVRSAVSTEAFF,TGTGCCAGTAGGGTCAGATCGGCTGTGAGCACTGAAGCTTTCTTT
-,TRBD1,17,TRBV5-1,TRBJ2-6,CASSFSAGGGGANVLTF,TGCGCCAGCAGCTTCTCGGCAGGGGGTGGTGGGGCCAACGTCCTGACTTTC
few,TRBD2,17,TRBV10-2,TRBJ2-1,CASSVDSGLAGYNEQFF,TGCGCCAGCAGTGTCGACTCAGGACTAGCGGGTTACAATGAGCAGTTCTTC
-,-,14,TRBV7-2,TRBJ2-7,CASSFRHRTYEQYF,TGTGCCAGCAGTTTTAGGCACCGTACCTACGAGCAGTACTTC
many,-,13,TRBV6-1,TRBJ1-2,CASRRKDNYGYTF,TGTGCCAGCAGGAGAAAAGATAACTATGGCTACACCTTC
many,TRBD1,16,TRBV28,TRBJ1-5,CASSPRQGNSNQPQHF,TGTGCCAGCAGTCCCCGACAGGGGAATAGCAATCAGCCCCAGCATTTT
-,-,13,TRBV7-6,TRBJ1-6,CASSYSGSSPLHF,TGTGCCAGCAGCTACTCAGGGTCTTCACCCCTCCACTTT
-,TRBD1,14,TRBV12-3/TRBV12-4,TRBJ1-2,CASSQDRAWGGYTF,TGTGCCAGCAGCCAGGACAGGGCCTGGGGTGGCTACACCTTC
many,-,15,TRBV6-1,TRBJ1-6,CASSERQGRNSPLHF,TGTGCCAGCAGTGAGAGGCAGGGGCGCAATTCACCCCTCCACTTT
-,-,13,TRBV20-1,TRBJ2-1,CSAPSATYNEQFF,TGCAGTGCTCCGTCGGCAACCTACAATGAGCAGTTCTTC
-,-,14,TRBV20-1,TRBJ1-1,CSARPGHVNTEAFF,TGCAGTGCTAGACCTGGACACGTGAACACTGAAGCTTTCTTT
many,-,15,TRBV19,TRBJ2-1,CASSTDQSSYNEQFF,TGTGCCAGTAGTACCGACCAGAGCTCCTACAATGAGCAGTTCTTC
many,-,14,TRBV20-1,TRBJ1-1,CSARVGAQNTEAFF,TGCAGTGCTAGAGTCGGGGCACAGAACACTGAAGCTTTCTTT
many,TRBD1,13,TRBV6-1,TRBJ1-2,CASSPRTGDGYTF,TGTGCCAGCAGTCCCCGGACAGGGGACGGCTACACCTTC
many,-,14,TRBV5-8,TRBJ2-1,CASSLVGARNEQFF,TGTGCCAGCAGCTTGGTTGGGGCGCGTAATGAGCAGTTCTTC
-,TRBD1,15,TRBV5-1,TRBJ2-7,CASSPESTGRDEQYF,TGCGCCAGCAGCCCCGAATCGACAGGGCGCGACGAGCAGTACTTC
-,TRBD1,15,TRBV11-2,TRBJ2-3,CASSPGQGKADTQYF,TGTGCCAGCAGCCCCGGACAGGGGAAGGCAGATACGCAGTATTTT